Each of the 11 T cell receptor beta chains below was sequenced from the same sample in a study of shared clonotypes between healthy human individuals. Naive CD8 cells lacked CD45RO, underwent positive selection for CCR7 and left out terminally differentiated effector memory CD45RA+ cells. Measured with immunoSEQ multiplex PCR; TCRdb has only the in-frame clones, and not every one. The sample lists about 2.2 million clones, around 95% occurring once. Sample: naive CD8+ T cells from PBMCs. The receptors here all came from a man between 18 and 29 years old in good health. Some clones in this sample may be carry-over from other donors' samples.

Notes on this clone: Other DNA sequences in the same sample also yield this CDR3. V and J are TRBV14 and TRBJ2-7, with TRBD1 matching over 9 bases. J lost 4 bases, V lost 4 bases, and 2 bases had no gene match. CDR1 SGHDN and CDR2 FVKESK come from the germline V gene. The CDR3 runs to 13 residues. Written as DNA, the CDR3 is TGTGCCAGCAGCCTGGGACAGGGTTACGAGCAGTACTTC. Its protein is CASSLGQGYEQYF.

This chain uses TRBV2 with TRBJ2-3, with 10 bases identical to TRBD2. Looked up from germline, CDR1 is SNHLY and CDR2 is FYNNEI. The CDR3 has 16 residues. The trim removed 8 bases at V and 1 base at J, leaving 9 bases unmatched. Written as DNA, the CDR3 is TGTGCCAGCCGAGCAAGTGGACTAGCGGGCACAGATACGCAGTATTTT. This encodes CASRASGLAGTDTQYF.

About this clone: Other nucleotide sequences from this sample produce the same CDR3. This chain connects TRBV7-9 to TRBJ2-7; D is uncertain. Germline CDR1 and CDR2: SEHNR and FQNEAQ (reference sequence). V shed 5 bases and J shed 1 base, with 6 bases lying between them. The CDR3 is made up of 12 amino acids. For the CDR3, the DNA is TGTGCCAGCAGCCCCGAATCCTACGAGCAGTACTTC. It is translated as CASSPESYEQYF.

The chain uses TRBV9 and TRBJ2-2, with D tentatively TRBD2 (5 bases). CDR1 is SGDLS, CDR2 YYNGEE, per germline. Trimming took 0 bases from V and 0 from J, leaving 9 bases between them. The CDR3 totals 16 residues. The DNA of the CDR3 is TGTGCCAGCAGCGTAGTAGAGCGGCCGAACACCGGGGAGCTGTTTTTT. As protein: CASSVVERPNTGELFF.

Notes on this clone: In the same sample, other DNA sequences code for this CDR3. This chain uses TRBV28 with TRBJ2-7; D is ambiguous. The V end lost 2 bases, the J end lost 4 bases, and 12 bases lay between the germline ends. This CDR3 has 14 residues. Per germline, CDR1 MDHEN and CDR2 SYDVKM. Written as DNA, the CDR3 is TGTGCCAGCAGTTTACGGACGGTCTTGTACGAGCAGTACTTC. This encodes CASSLRTVLYEQYF.

The chain employs TRBV28 and TRBJ2-1, with 16 bases identical to TRBD2. V lost 5 bases, J lost 0 bases, and 4 bases stayed unmatched. The germline V gene encodes CDR1 MDHEN and CDR2 SYDVKM. The CDR3 contains 18 residues. CDR3 residues: CASSTGLAGGSSYNEQFF. The CDR3 bases are TGTGCCAGCAGTACGGGACTAGCGGGAGGGAGCTCCTACAATGAGCAGTTCTTC.

The chain joins TRBV27 to TRBJ2-3; D is ambiguous. CDR1 is MNHEY and CDR2 is SMNVEV in the germline V gene (reference sequence). CDR3 length: 14 amino acids. Trimming cost V 3 bases and J 0 bases, with 7 bases left between them. The CDR3 region is CASSFATSTDTQYF. The CDR3 bases are TGTGCCAGCAGTTTCGCTACCAGCACAGATACGCAGTATTTT.

The chain combines TRBV19 with TRBJ1-2; weak D call: TRBD1 (5 bases). CDR1 and CDR2 from the germline V gene are LNHDA and SQIVND (reference sequence). Trimming removed 3 bases at V and 4 bases at J, with 15 bases between. There are 15 residues in the CDR3. The CDR3 region is CASSMGPGRTYGYTF. CDR3 DNA sequence: TGTGCCAGTAGTATGGGGCCAGGGAGGACCTATGGCTACACCTTC.

This chain joins TRBV27 and TRBJ1-1; a possible D gene is TRBD1 (5 bases). Germline lookup yields CDR1 MNHEY and CDR2 SMNVEV (reference sequence). CDR3 length equals 14 residues. V was shortened by 2 bases and J by 5 bases, with 12 bases between the two germline ends. CDR3 loop: CASSLRGGGTEAFF. The CDR3 region has the DNA TGTGCCAGCAGTTTACGGGGGGGAGGGACTGAAGCTTTCTTT.

The chain employs TRBV7-9 and TRBJ2-1; D may be TRBD1 or TRBD2 (5 bases each). Per germline, CDR1 SEHNR and CDR2 FQNEAQ (reference sequence). Trimming stripped 8 bases from V and 9 bases from J, with 11 bases between. This CDR3 is built from 11 residues. Here the CDR3 reads CASSSRAEQFF. In DNA, the CDR3 is TGTGCCAGCTCTAGCAGGGCTGAGCAGTTCTTC.

The V gene is TRBV5-1, the J gene TRBJ1-2, with D perhaps TRBD1 (5 bases). The germline CDR1 and CDR2 sequences are SGHRS and YFSETQ. There are 15 residues in the CDR3. Deletions cut 0 bases from V and 0 bases from J, with 9 bases between. The CDR3 loop is CASSLEQAANYGYTF. The CDR3 nucleotides are TGCGCCAGCAGCTTGGAACAGGCCGCTAACTATGGCTACACCTTC.